Shown below are 4 T cell receptor beta chains from a single sample sequenced in a study of T cell changes during pregnancy in multiple sclerosis. Libraries were prepared by immunoSEQ multiplex PCR; TCRdb keeps only in-frame clonotypes and omits some of them. Altogether 75,000 to 95,000 clones are present, roughly 90% being singletons, with the ten largest covering about 1.5%. Sequencing used peripheral blood, obtained in the first trimester of pregnancy. These receptor sequences come from a female donor with multiple sclerosis, enrolled in a pregnancy study.

J is TRBJ1-1 and V is TRBV29-1, with D tentatively TRBD1 (6 bases). The CDR3 consists of 13 residues. Deletions cut 5 bases from V and 3 bases from J, with 13 bases between. From germline, CDR1 is SQVTM and CDR2 ANQGSEA. The CDR3 loop reads CSVPGQPYTEAFF. In DNA, the CDR3 is TGCAGCGTTCCTGGACAGCCATACACTGAAGCTTTCTTT.

The chain employs TRBV11-1 and TRBJ2-7, with D possibly being TRBD2 (5 bases). Germline V gene data show CDR1 as SGHAT and CDR2 as FQDESV (reference sequence). CDR3 length: 15 amino acids. V was clipped by 1 base and J by 3 bases, with 13 bases between them. CDR3 sequence reads: CASSLVLASFYEQYF. CDR3 in DNA: TGTGCCAGCAGCTTAGTGCTAGCCAGTTTCTACGAGCAGTACTTC.

This rearrangement joins TRBV5-1 to TRBJ1-1, with 8 bases matching TRBD1. Germline CDR1 is SGHRS and CDR2 is YFSETQ. V shed 4 bases, J shed 11 bases, and the junction held 7 bases outside the gene matches. The CDR3 extends over 12 amino acids. The CDR3 is CASSPGGREAFF. Here the CDR3 DNA reads TGCGCCAGCAGCCCAGGGGGCAGGGAGGCTTTCTTT.

The CDR3, as DNA: TGCGCCAGCAGCTCGACAGTGTATGACACTGAAGCTTTCTTT. This codes for CASSSTVYDTEAFF. The V and J genes are TRBV5-1 and TRBJ1-1; D might be TRBD1 (5 bases). The germline V gene has CDR1 SGHRS and CDR2 YFSETQ. The CDR3 covers 14 residues. V was trimmed by 3 bases and J by 3 bases, leaving 12 bases between them.